This TCR beta chain was profiled in a study of cytomegalovirus exposure and HLA in healthy donors. Study observations and caveats: The study listed under 200 cytomegalovirus-associated TCR beta chains. One later analysis reportedly identified an Asian-associated ancestry cluster that showed fewer N-insertions than the roughly 670-donor mean.

The study ran its PCR with 60 Vbeta and 13 Jbeta primers. Assay used: immunoSEQ multiplex PCR; TCRdb lists only in-frame clones, some missing. The sample lists 200,000 to 250,000 clones, over 75% occurring once. This CDR3 is built from 14 residues. Germline values: CDR1 KGHSH, CDR2 LQKENI. V gave up 3 bases and J gave up 3 bases; unmatched junction bases: 4. Remarks on this clone: Its target is not known.

The sequenced sample consisted of PBMCs. The sequence derives from a human donor in good health. This rearrangement joins TRBV18 to TRBJ2-5; 7 positions agree with TRBD2. CDR3: CASSPGLAEETQYF. In DNA form, the CDR3 reads TGTGCCAGCTCACCCGGGCTAGCGGAAGAGACCCAGTACTTC.